This T cell receptor beta chain was documented in a study of Graves' ophthalmopathy and Graves' hyperthyroidism. Study information: Untreated patients at initial diagnosis provided peripheral blood.

Ophthalmopathy-affected donors exhibited moderate-to-severe activity, CAS ≥3, NOSPECS ≥4, and duration under 3 months. PBMCs were isolated by Ficoll-Paque density gradient centrifugation, using roughly 9.7 ml of fresh peripheral blood as the starting material. General study findings and limits: Appearing in blood as well were most expanded thyroid clonotypes above 0.001 frequency.

From RNA, the CDR3 regions of TCR beta chains were amplified and sequenced. Second-round multiplex PCR followed a first-round RT-PCR using HTBI primers. One entry per CDR3 protein, called by TCRdb with MiXCR from the multiplex PCR reads. The data hold about 740,000 distinct CDR3 sequences, with 35% to 50% observed a single time. From germline, CDR1 is LNHNV and CDR2 YYDKDF (reference sequence). CDR3 length equals 16 residues. With 0 bases removed from V and 7 bases from J, the gap between germline ends came to 16 bases. Notes on this clonotype: What it recognizes is unknown.

The V gene is TRBV15, the J gene TRBJ1-3; D is ambiguous. Input material: peripheral blood. This sequence was found in an adult man with Graves' ophthalmopathy. CDR3 nucleotides: TGTGCCACCAGCAGAGATCTGGGCAGGAATGCGAACACCATATATTTT. Protein: CATSRDLGRNANTIYF.